These T cell receptor beta chains were read from a single sample in a study of cytomegalovirus exposure and HLA in healthy donors. Assay used: immunoSEQ multiplex PCR; TCRdb lists only in-frame clones, some missing. The sample has over 100,000 clones, more than 70% seen once. The sample was PBMCs. These TCRs come from a man aged 50 to 60 in good health and CMV-seropositive. The CDR3 runs from the conserved cysteine through the conserved F or W. The order of the fields is clone size, J gene, D gene, V gene, CDR3 DNA, CDR3 protein. A D gene is named only where the DNA matches it firmly. Size values are once, few and many counts, or a class for expanded clones, and some rows have none.

size: .
J: TRBJ1-6
D: .
V: TRBV10-3
DNA: TGTGCCATCAGTGAGTCGCTCGGGATTGGTAGTTCGGGTTCACCCCTCCACTTT
CDR3: CAISESLGIGSSGSPLHF

size: .
J: TRBJ1-6
D: TRBD1
V: TRBV5-6
DNA: TGTGCCAGCAGCTTGTGGACAGGGAGCAATTCACCCCTCCACTTT
CDR3: CASSLWTGSNSPLHF

size: .
J: TRBJ1-1
D: TRBD1
V: TRBV5-1
DNA: TGCGCCAGCAGCTCTCCGGGACAGGACAATACTTGGAACACTGAAGCTTTCTTT
CDR3: CASSSPGQDNTWNTEAFF

size: once
J: TRBJ2-3
D: .
V: TRBV2
DNA: .
CDR3: CASSSSTGVRTDTQYF

size: .
J: TRBJ2-1
D: .
V: TRBV9
DNA: TGTGCCAGCACTCTTGGGACTGTTAATGAGCAGTTCTTC
CDR3: CASTLGTVNEQFF

size: .
J: TRBJ1-2
D: .
V: TRBV5-6
DNA: TGTGCCAGCAGCCGCGTTAGCTATAACTATGGCTACACCTTC
CDR3: CASSRVSYNYGYTF

size: .
J: TRBJ1-3
D: .
V: TRBV20-1
DNA: TGCAGTTTCTCAGGAGGAAACACCATATATTTT
CDR3: CSFSGGNTIYF

size: .
J: TRBJ1-5
D: .
V: TRBV18
DNA: TGTGCCAGCTCACCAGCCCGGACAGCTTCAGGCAATCAGCCCCAGCATTTT
CDR3: CASSPARTASGNQPQHF

size: .
J: TRBJ1-1
D: .
V: TRBV5-6
DNA: TGTGCCAGCAGCTCAGGATGGGGCCGCACTGAAGCTTTCTTT
CDR3: CASSSGWGRTEAFF

size: .
J: TRBJ2-3
D: TRBD2
V: TRBV29-1
DNA: TGCAGCGCCCACCCGGGACTAGCAGCAGATACGCAGTATTTT
CDR3: CSAHPGLAADTQYF

size: medium-sized
J: TRBJ2-7
D: TRBD1
V: TRBV29-1
DNA: TGCAGCGCTCAACAGGGGCAGGGCGAGCAGTACTTC
CDR3: CSAQQGQGEQYF

size: .
J: TRBJ2-3
D: TRBD1
V: TRBV6-5
DNA: TGTGCCAGCAGAACAGGGGGAAAAGATACGCAGTATTTT
CDR3: CASRTGGKDTQYF

size: .
J: TRBJ1-6
D: .
V: TRBV2
DNA: TGTGCCAGCAGTGAAGAACGGGGAAATTCACCCCTCCACTTT
CDR3: CASSEERGNSPLHF

size: .
J: TRBJ1-1
D: .
V: TRBV2
DNA: TGTGCCAGCGTATTTTCCCCGAACACTGAAGCTTTCTTT
CDR3: CASVFSPNTEAFF

size: .
J: TRBJ1-2
D: TRBD1
V: TRBV18
DNA: TGTGCCAGCTCACCAGGACAGGGGAAGGACTATGGCTACACCTTC
CDR3: CASSPGQGKDYGYTF

size: few
J: TRBJ2-3
D: .
V: TRBV13
DNA: TGTGCCAGCAGCTCCCCGACTAGTAGGGCGACAGATACGCAGTATTTT
CDR3: CASSSPTSRATDTQYF

size: .
J: TRBJ2-2
D: TRBD1
V: TRBV5-5
DNA: TGTGCCAGCAGCTTTTTCACAGGGGGTTCCGGGGAGCTGTTTTTT
CDR3: CASSFFTGGSGELFF

size: .
J: TRBJ2-6
D: .
V: TRBV6-4
DNA: TGTGCCAGCAGTGACTCCCCAACAGGAGCTTCTGGGGCCAACGTCCTGACTTTC
CDR3: CASSDSPTGASGANVLTF

size: .
J: TRBJ2-2
D: .
V: TRBV29-1
DNA: TGCAGCGTTGACGGGGCGAACACCGGGGAGCTGTTTTTT
CDR3: CSVDGANTGELFF

size: .
J: TRBJ2-2
D: TRBD2
V: TRBV5-4
DNA: TGTGCCAGCAGCTTGGGGCGGGGGGACACCGGGGAGCTGTTTTTT
CDR3: CASSLGRGDTGELFF

size: once
J: TRBJ2-7
D: .
V: TRBV28
DNA: TGTGCCAGTAGCACGGGGGTTGTGAACGAGCAGTACTTC
CDR3: CASSTGVVNEQYF

size: .
J: TRBJ1-1
D: TRBD1
V: TRBV11-2
DNA: TGTGCCAGCAGCTTAATGAGGGGGCCCACTGAAGCTTTCTTT
CDR3: CASSLMRGPTEAFF

size: .
J: TRBJ1-2
D: TRBD1
V: TRBV28
DNA: TGTGCCAGCAGTTTTGCCGGGACAGGGGCGTCTAACTATGGCTACACCTTC
CDR3: CASSFAGTGASNYGYTF

size: once
J: TRBJ2-5
D: TRBD2
V: TRBV5-4
DNA: TGTGCCAGCAGCTTGTCGGGACTAGACCAAGAGACCCAGTACTTC
CDR3: CASSLSGLDQETQYF

size: once
J: TRBJ2-5
D: TRBD2
V: TRBV19
DNA: TGTGCCAGTAGTCCCGCGGGGGGTCAGCAAGAGACCCAGTACTTC
CDR3: CASSPAGGQQETQYF

size: .
J: TRBJ2-7
D: .
V: TRBV10-3
DNA: TGTGCCATCAGTGAGGCCGTGAGGGAGCAGTACTTC
CDR3: CAISEAVREQYF

size: few
J: TRBJ1-4
D: TRBD1
V: TRBV5-1
DNA: TGCGCCAGCAGCATTCCGGGACAGGGCGAAGAAAAACTGTTTTTT
CDR3: CASSIPGQGEEKLFF

size: .
J: TRBJ1-6
D: .
V: TRBV27
DNA: TGTGCCAGCAGTAAGCCAGGGGTTGCTAATTCACCCCTCCACTTT
CDR3: CASSKPGVANSPLHF

size: .
J: TRBJ1-6
D: .
V: TRBV4-1
DNA: TGCGCCAGCAGCCAATCGACCCCGCGGAATTCACCCCTCCACTTT
CDR3: CASSQSTPRNSPLHF

size: once
J: TRBJ2-7
D: .
V: TRBV6-6
DNA: TGTGCCAGCAGTTACGAGGCAATCTCCTACGAGCAGTACTTC
CDR3: CASSYEAISYEQYF

size: once
J: TRBJ1-5
D: TRBD1
V: TRBV4-1
DNA: TGCGCCAGCAGCCAAGACGGACAGGGTAGTCAGCCCCAGCATTTT
CDR3: CASSQDGQGSQPQHF

size: .
J: TRBJ1-1
D: .
V: TRBV6-5
DNA: TGTGCCAGCAGTTACATGGGATACAGGGACCACACTGAAGCTTTCTTT
CDR3: CASSYMGYRDHTEAFF

size: .
J: TRBJ1-2
D: .
V: TRBV4-1
DNA: TGCGCCAGCAGCCAACTAGGCCAATCCTTCTATGGCTACACCTTC
CDR3: CASSQLGQSFYGYTF

size: few
J: TRBJ2-1
D: .
V: TRBV10-3
DNA: TGTGCCATCAGTGACCCCATATCAGGGATTGAGCAGTTCTTC
CDR3: CAISDPISGIEQFF

size: few
J: TRBJ2-3
D: .
V: TRBV5-4
DNA: TGTGCCAGCAGCTTGGCGGGAGCGGCAGATACGCAGTATTTT
CDR3: CASSLAGAADTQYF

size: .
J: TRBJ1-2
D: TRBD1
V: TRBV28
DNA: TGTGCCATCTCGACGACAGGGGGTGGCTACACCTTC
CDR3: CAISTTGGGYTF

size: .
J: TRBJ1-2
D: .
V: TRBV6-1
DNA: TGTGCCAGCAGTGAAAGTTACAGGGCCGTGAGCACCTTC
CDR3: CASSESYRAVSTF

size: .
J: TRBJ1-4
D: .
V: TRBV7-9
DNA: TGTGCCAGCAGCTTAGGGGCGGGGAGGCTGTTTTTT
CDR3: CASSLGAGRLFF

size: .
J: TRBJ2-7
D: .
V: TRBV27
DNA: TGTGCCAGCAGTCCGAGGGGGAACGAGCAGTACTTC
CDR3: CASSPRGNEQYF

size: once
J: TRBJ1-3
D: .
V: TRBV18
DNA: TGTGCCAGCTCACCGCAGGGTGCGAACTCTGGAAACACCATATATTTT
CDR3: CASSPQGANSGNTIYF

size: few
J: TRBJ2-1
D: TRBD1
V: TRBV6-1
DNA: TGTGCCAGCAGAGGGGACAGGGGCTACAATGAGCAGTTCTTC
CDR3: CASRGDRGYNEQFF

size: few
J: TRBJ2-7
D: .
V: TRBV29-1
DNA: TGCAGCGTAAATCCGGGGAAACAATATGAGCAGTACTTC
CDR3: CSVNPGKQYEQYF

size: once
J: TRBJ1-1
D: .
V: TRBV19
DNA: TGTGCCAGTAGTATATGGGATGAGGAGGTAGCGAACACTGAAGCTTTCTTT
CDR3: CASSIWDEEVANTEAFF

size: .
J: TRBJ2-7
D: .
V: TRBV19
DNA: TGTGCCACCAAGCCGCAGGGGTCTAACTACGAGCAGTACTTC
CDR3: CATKPQGSNYEQYF

size: .
J: TRBJ2-4
D: .
V: TRBV6-1
DNA: TGTGCCAGCAGTGAGGGCCAGGGTCTTCACATTCAGTACTTC
CDR3: CASSEGQGLHIQYF

size: once
J: TRBJ2-5
D: .
V: TRBV7-7
DNA: TGTGCTAGCAGCTTAGGGGGAGGGGGCCAAGAGACCCAGTACTTC
CDR3: CASSLGGGGQETQYF

size: .
J: TRBJ1-6
D: TRBD1
V: TRBV9
DNA: TGTGCCAGCAGCCCATTTACAGGGGGCGGGTCACCCCTCCACTTT
CDR3: CASSPFTGGGSPLHF

size: few
J: TRBJ1-1
D: TRBD1
V: TRBV5-4
DNA: TGTGCCAGCAGCTTGGTACAGGGGGCAGGTACTGAAGCTTTCTTT
CDR3: CASSLVQGAGTEAFF

size: .
J: TRBJ2-4
D: TRBD1
V: TRBV11-2
DNA: TGTGCCAGCAGCTTCCGAGGGGGCAATGGATACATTCAGTACTTC
CDR3: CASSFRGGNGYIQYF

size: .
J: TRBJ2-3
D: .
V: TRBV4-1
DNA: TGCGCCAGCAGCCAAGGACAGTTCACAGATACGCAGTATTTT
CDR3: CASSQGQFTDTQYF

size: .
J: TRBJ2-6
D: .
V: TRBV5-1
DNA: TGCGCCAGCAGCTTTTCAGGCTCTGGGGCCAACGTCCTGACTTTC
CDR3: CASSFSGSGANVLTF

size: .
J: TRBJ2-7
D: TRBD1
V: TRBV18
DNA: TGTGCCAGCTCACCAACAGGGGGCATACCGTCCTCTTACGAGCAGTACTTC
CDR3: CASSPTGGIPSSYEQYF

size: .
J: TRBJ1-1
D: .
V: TRBV6-5
DNA: TGTGCCAGCAGTTACCTCCGGGAGTCTGAAGCTTTCTTT
CDR3: CASSYLRESEAFF

size: .
J: TRBJ2-2
D: TRBD2
V: TRBV18
DNA: TGTGCCAGCTCACCAAACTCACTAGCGGGAGGTCCCGGGGAGCTGTTTTTT
CDR3: CASSPNSLAGGPGELFF

size: many
J: TRBJ1-1
D: .
V: TRBV5-5
DNA: TGTGCCAGCAGCTTGGTAGGGAGGAGCACTGAAGCTTTCTTT
CDR3: CASSLVGRSTEAFF

size: .
J: TRBJ2-3
D: TRBD2
V: TRBV5-1
DNA: TGCGCCAGCAGCTTGGCTAGTAGCGGGGGGGCCGCAGATACGCAGTATTTT
CDR3: CASSLASSGGAADTQYF

size: .
J: TRBJ1-1
D: TRBD1
V: TRBV18
DNA: TGTGCCAGCTCACCCGACAGGGACGCTGAAGCTTTCTTT
CDR3: CASSPDRDAEAFF